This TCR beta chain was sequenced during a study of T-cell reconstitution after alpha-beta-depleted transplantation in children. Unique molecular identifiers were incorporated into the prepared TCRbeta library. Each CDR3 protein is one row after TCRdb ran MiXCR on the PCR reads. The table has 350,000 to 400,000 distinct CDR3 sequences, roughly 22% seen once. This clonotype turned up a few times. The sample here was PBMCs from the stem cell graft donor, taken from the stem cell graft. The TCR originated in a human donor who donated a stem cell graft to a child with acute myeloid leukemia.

The DNA for the CDR3 is TGCAGTGCTAGAGCCCTAGAGGCAGGTTCGAGGTCCTACGAGCAGTACTTC. Its translation: CSARALEAGSRSYEQYF. The gene calls are TRBV20-1 and TRBJ2-7; no reliable D call. Germline CDR1 is DFQATT and CDR2 is SNEGSKA (reference sequence). V lost 1 base and J 1 base, leaving 20 bases between the germline ends. This CDR3 contains 17 residues.